Each of the 7 T cell receptor beta chains below was sequenced from the same sample in a study of CD8+ T cells in alopecia areata. It was cDNA, reverse transcribed from extracted RNA, that served as the sequencing template. The protocol was immunoSEQ multiplex PCR, while the TCRdb copy is restricted to in-frame clones and leaves out a portion. The sample carries about 200,000 clones, roughly two fifths recorded once. Treatment meaning: oral pan-JAK inhibitor, 5-10 mg twice daily. The starting material was CD4+ T cells sorted from blood, obtained around week 31, from a patient treated with tofacitinib. These receptors were obtained from a human donor with alopecia areata.

The chain combines TRBV7-9 with TRBJ1-2; D unclear. CDR3 length equals 11 residues. Trimming took 0 bases from V and 8 from J, leaving 4 bases between them. Germline CDR1 is SEHNR and CDR2 is FQNEAQ (reference sequence). This CDR3 is CASSLASGYTF. The CDR3 DNA reads TGTGCCAGCAGCTTAGCGTCCGGCTACACCTTC.

This chain connects TRBV7-8 to TRBJ2-3; D unclear. This CDR3 is built from 13 residues. CDR1 and CDR2 (germline): SGHVS, FQNEAQ. V was clipped by 4 bases and J by 8 bases, with 13 bases between them. The CDR3 DNA follows: TGTGCCAGCAGCTGGCGACCGTTTCCTACGCAGTATTTT. The encoded protein is CASSWRPFPTQYF. Filled out from reference TRBV7-8 and TRBJ2-3, the complete variable domain reads GAGVSQSPRYKVAKRGQDVALRCDPISGHVSLFWYQQALGQGPEFLTYFQNEAQLDKSGLPSDRFFAERPEGSVSTLKIQRTQQEDSAVYLCASSWRPFPTQYFGPGTRLTVL.

In DNA form, the CDR3 reads TGTGCCAGCAGTTACCGGTACCGGTCCACAGATACGCAGTATTTT. Its translation: CASSYRYRSTDTQYF. The gene calls are TRBV6-5 and TRBJ2-3; D uncertain. The V gene lost 2 bases and the J gene lost 2 bases, with 11 bases spanning the gap. The CDR3 is made up of 15 amino acids. Germline lookup yields CDR1 MNHEY and CDR2 SVGAGI.

The rearrangement joins TRBV6-5 to TRBJ2-3; D is possibly TRBD2 (5 bases). The CDR3 contains 15 residues. V was pared by 5 bases and J by 0 bases, with 12 bases between. Germline CDR1 and CDR2: MNHEY and SVGAGI. The CDR3 spells CASSPADASTDTQYF. As DNA, the CDR3 is TGTGCCAGCAGTCCAGCGGACGCTAGCACAGATACGCAGTATTTT.

This clone was seen only a few times. This rearrangement joins TRBV2 to TRBJ2-7; D call uncertain. This CDR3 has 11 amino acids. V lost 6 bases and J 3 bases, leaving 6 bases between the germline ends. Germline CDR1 and CDR2: SNHLY and FYNNEI. Written as DNA, the CDR3 is TGTGCCAGCAGGGAGAACTACGAGCAGTACTTC. Translating it yields CASRENYEQYF.

The V gene is TRBV7-8, the J gene TRBJ2-1; 8 bases match TRBD2. The J segment lost 2 bases and the V segment lost 2 bases, leaving 8 bases of the junction unmatched. The CDR3 contains 17 residues. Germline CDR1 is SGHVS and CDR2 is FQNEAQ. CDR3 in amino acids: CASSLSAAGGTYNEQFF. The DNA for the CDR3 is TGTGCCAGCAGCTTATCGGCGGCGGGAGGCACCTACAATGAGCAGTTCTTC.

This sequence joins TRBV19 and TRBJ2-5; no reliable D call. The germline V gene encodes CDR1 LNHDA and CDR2 SQIVND (reference sequence). V lost 3 bases to trimming and J lost 3 bases, with 8 bases between them. The CDR3 runs to 13 residues. CDR3 loop: CASSIGWEETQYF. Written as DNA, the CDR3 is TGTGCCAGTAGTATCGGGTGGGAAGAGACCCAGTACTTC.